Below are 20 T cell receptor beta chains sequenced from a single sample in a study of shared clonotypes between healthy human individuals. TCRdb's table, derived via immunoSEQ multiplex PCR, lists solely in-frame clones and lacks some. The repertoire holds 2 million to 2.5 million clones, with about 90% as singletons. Input material: naive CD4+ T cells from PBMCs. Subset defined: CD45RA+ positively selected. The origin of the receptors is a man aged 18 to 30 in good health. Some clones in this sample may be carry-over from other donors' samples.

The chain combines TRBV5-1 with TRBJ2-2; 8 positions match TRBD2. The CDR3 totals 18 residues. J was trimmed by 6 bases and V by 4 bases; bases with no gene match: 17. Germline-derived CDR1 and CDR2 are SGHRS and YFSETQ. CDR3 protein: CASSLPRAGLAFSGELFF. CDR3 nucleotides: TGCGCCAGCAGCCTCCCACGGGCCGGACTAGCTTTTTCCGGGGAGCTGTTTTTT.

This sequence joins TRBV18 and TRBJ1-4; D perhaps matches TRBD1 (5 bases). The V end was cut by 5 bases, the J end by 0 bases, with 13 bases between. The CDR3 length is 16 residues. Germline V CDR1 and CDR2: KGHSH, LQKENI. CDR3: CASSFRLTATNEKLFF. The CDR3 DNA reads TGTGCCAGCTCATTCCGTCTGACAGCAACTAATGAAAAACTGTTTTTT.

J is TRBJ1-2 and V is TRBV5-6, with D unresolved. Looked up from germline, CDR1 is SGHDT and CDR2 is YYEEEE. V lost 0 bases and J 0 bases, leaving 12 bases between the germline ends. The CDR3 is 16 amino acids. CDR3 sequence reads: CASSLGMGLANYGYTF. Here the CDR3 DNA reads TGTGCCAGCAGCTTGGGTATGGGTTTAGCTAACTATGGCTACACCTTC.

The V call is TRBV7-2, the J call TRBJ2-1; 9 bases match TRBD1. This CDR3 is built from 16 residues. J gave up 10 bases and V 6 bases, and 16 bases lay outside the gene matches. Germline V lookup: CDR1 SGHTA, CDR2 FQGNSA. This chain's CDR3 is CASSGAPGQGSTEQFF. CDR3 nucleotides: TGTGCCAGCAGTGGGGCTCCGGGACAGGGATCTACGGAGCAGTTCTTC.

V is TRBV4-1 and J is TRBJ2-6; 9 bases fit TRBD1. This CDR3 contains 20 residues. Germline-derived CDR1 and CDR2 are MGHRA and YSYEKL. The ends lost 4 bases at V and 2 bases at J; junction bases unmatched: 15. For the CDR3, the DNA is TGCGCCAGCAGCCCCCAGCAAGTACAGGGGGCTCTAGCTGGGGCCAACGTCCTGACTTTC. Residues: CASSPQQVQGALAGANVLTF.

J is TRBJ1-5 and V is TRBV5-1, with 8 bases lining up with TRBD1. Trimming cost V 2 bases and J 6 bases; bases outside gene matches: 4. The germline CDR1 and CDR2 sequences are SGHRS and YFSETQ. The CDR3 consists of 14 residues. Here the CDR3 reads CASSFSGGGQPQHF. For the CDR3, the DNA is TGCGCCAGCAGCTTCTCAGGGGGCGGTCAGCCCCAGCATTTT. Filled out from reference TRBV5-1 and TRBJ1-5, the complete variable domain reads KAGVTQTPRYLIKTRGQQVTLSCSPISGHRSVSWYQQTPGQGLQFLFEYFSETQRNKGNFPGRFSGRQFSNSRSEMNVSTLELGDSALYLCASSFSGGGQPQHFGDGTRLSIL.

This chain joins TRBV5-1 and TRBJ1-2; D unresolved. The germline V gene has CDR1 SGHRS and CDR2 YFSETQ. The ends were cut back, 4 bases at V and 1 base at J, with 17 bases in the middle. This CDR3 spans 16 amino acids. The CDR3 DNA follows: TGCGCCAGCAGCCCCAGCCTCGGGCCGATTAACTATGGCTACACCTTC. Translating it yields CASSPSLGPINYGYTF.

V usage is TRBV7-2 and J usage is TRBJ2-3; tentative D call: TRBD1 (6 bases). The CDR3 sequence is 14 residues long. Trimming left V 4 bases short and J 0 bases short, with 8 bases between. Germline lookup yields CDR1 SGHTA and CDR2 FQGNSA. The CDR3 spells CASSSGTSTDTQYF. CDR3 sequence (DNA): TGTGCCAGCAGCTCTGGGACAAGCACAGATACGCAGTATTTT.

V is TRBV5-1 and J is TRBJ2-3; no clear D. This CDR3 is built from 13 residues. The V end lost 3 bases, the J end lost 6 bases, and 11 bases lay between the germline ends. The germline V gene has CDR1 SGHRS and CDR2 YFSETQ. CDR3: CASSSDGKDTQYF. The CDR3, as DNA: TGCGCCAGCAGCTCTGATGGGAAGGATACGCAGTATTTT.

The chain uses TRBV11-3 and TRBJ2-2; possibly TRBD1 for D (5 bases). V gave up 1 base and J gave up 4 bases, with 13 bases separating them. The CDR3 loop spans 16 amino acids. CDR1 and CDR2 (germline): SGHNT, YENEEA. CDR3 in amino acids: CASSLGLGASTGELFF. CDR3 DNA sequence: TGTGCCAGCAGCTTAGGTTTAGGGGCGAGCACCGGGGAGCTGTTTTTT.

V and J are TRBV6-5 and TRBJ1-2, with unresolved D. V lost 2 bases to trimming and J lost 5 bases, with 6 bases between them. CDR1 MNHEY and CDR2 SVGAGI come from the germline V gene. The CDR3 is 12 amino acids. The CDR3 nucleotides read TGTGCCAGCAGTTACAAGGATTATGGCTACACCTTC. Protein sequence: CASSYKDYGYTF.

The rearrangement links TRBV7-2 to TRBJ2-7; D is ambiguous. The length of the CDR3 is 16 residues. V lost 2 bases to trimming and J lost 0 bases, with 14 bases between them. Germline CDR1 and CDR2: SGHTA and FQGNSA. This CDR3 reads CASSLRSAPSSYEQYF. Written as DNA, the CDR3 is TGTGCCAGCAGCTTACGGTCGGCCCCGAGCTCCTACGAGCAGTACTTC.

The chain has TRBV30 and TRBJ2-5; 9 nucleotides agree with TRBD2. Per the germline V gene, CDR1 is GTSNPN and CDR2 is SVGIG (reference sequence). The J segment lost 4 bases and the V segment lost 0 bases, leaving 9 bases of the junction unmatched. CDR3 length: 16 amino acids. The CDR3 DNA sequence: TGTGCCTGGAGTGTATCCCTAGCGGGAATGAGAGAGACCCAGTACTTC. Protein sequence: CAWSVSLAGMRETQYF.

The V and J genes are TRBV6-1 and TRBJ1-3; D unresolved. CDR1 MNHNS and CDR2 SASEGT come from the germline V gene. Trimming removed 8 bases from V and 0 bases from J, with 8 bases in between. The CDR3 length is 13 residues. CDR3 DNA sequence: TGTGCCAGCCTTTTATTCTCTGGAAACACCATATATTTT. Its protein is CASLLFSGNTIYF.

The CDR3 sequence is CASSLADTWKGDTQYF. CDR3 sequence (DNA): TGTGCCAGCAGCTTAGCGGACACCTGGAAGGGAGATACGCAGTATTTT. This chain joins TRBV7-6 and TRBJ2-3, with D perhaps matching TRBD1 (5 bases). This CDR3 has 16 residues. Trimming removed 0 bases from V and 5 bases from J, with 15 bases in between. The germline CDR1 and CDR2 sequences are SGHVS and FNYEAQ.

This chain links TRBV6-1 with TRBJ2-3; D is tentatively TRBD1 or TRBD2 (6 bases each). Deletions cut 6 bases from V and 4 bases from J, with 17 bases between. Germline V gene lookup returns CDR1 MNHNS and CDR2 SASEGT. There are 15 residues in the CDR3. As DNA, the CDR3 is TGTGCCAGCAGCGCGGACAGCGGGTTCGCAGATACGCAGTATTTT. Translated: CASSADSGFADTQYF.

With respect to this clone: Distinct nucleotide sequences in the sample also encode this CDR3. The J gene is TRBJ2-5, the V gene TRBV20-1, with D unresolved. V was trimmed by 2 bases and J by 5 bases, leaving 6 bases between them. Germline V lookup: CDR1 DFQATT, CDR2 SNEGSKA (reference sequence). The CDR3 is 11 amino acids. The chain's CDR3 is CSARYGETQYF. DNA of the CDR3: TGCAGTGCTAGATATGGGGAGACCCAGTACTTC.

In its sample, this clone was seen a few times. Other nucleotide sequences from this sample produce the same CDR3. The rearrangement uses TRBV11-2 and TRBJ2-7; the D is unclear. V lost 4 bases and J 3 bases, leaving 4 bases between the germline ends. The V gene's germline CDR1 is SGHAT and CDR2 FQNNGV. The length of the CDR3 is 11 residues. The CDR3 protein is CASSSSYEQYF. CDR3 nucleotides: TGTGCCAGCAGCTCCAGCTACGAGCAGTACTTC.

V and J are TRBV5-4 and TRBJ2-2; a possible D gene is TRBD1 (6 bases). The CDR3 sequence is 15 residues long. V lost 6 bases to trimming and J lost 6 bases, with 18 bases between them. Germline V gene sequence: CDR1 SGHNT, CDR2 YYREEE (reference sequence). This CDR3 reads CASTLQIDRSGELFF. As DNA, the CDR3 is TGTGCCAGCACCCTCCAAATTGACAGGTCCGGGGAGCTGTTTTTT. Using reference TRBV5-4 and TRBJ2-2 for the parts outside the CDR3, the full variable domain is ETGVTQSPTHLIKTRGQQVTLRCSSQSGHNTVSWYQQALGQGPQFIFQYYREEENGRGNFPPRFSGLQFPNYSSELNVNALELDDSALYLCASTLQIDRSGELFFGEGSRLTVL.

The chain links TRBV2 to TRBJ1-4; no clear D. Trimming cost V 2 bases and J 5 bases, with 6 bases left between them. The CDR3 contains 13 residues. Germline loops: CDR1 SNHLY, CDR2 FYNNEI. CDR3 amino acids: CASSEWKNEKLFF. CDR3 bases: TGTGCCAGCAGTGAATGGAAAAATGAAAAACTGTTTTTT.